Included here is one TCR beta chain sequence, with context. Its binding antigen is unknown. This record comes from a study of human CD8 memory T cell subsets (dated by TCRdb to 2018 to 2020). Describing the broader study: To assess how stem-like (TSTEM), progenitor exhausted-like (TPEX) and effector memory CD8+ T cell subsets are clonally related, the TCRbeta repertoires of these three subsets were compared. TCRbeta repertoires were obtained from TSTEM, TPEX and effector memory subsets contributed by each of roughly six donors. Beyond this particular receptor, the publication reports: Only TCRbeta chains were sequenced, and repertoire comparisons rested on five to seven donors tested with paired t-tests and Bonferroni correction. Chao1 estimates suggested greater repertoire diversity in TSTEM than in TPEX subsets, potentially reflecting a broader range of specificities. Although both stem-like subsets shared clonotypes with effector memory cells, the overlap between TSTEM and TPEX repertoires was minimal, suggesting distinct antigen spectra for the TSTEM and TPEX subsets. Normalized Shannon-Wiener diversity was similarly high in TSTEM and TPEX subsets, while effector memory subsets were less diverse by comparison.

A Human TCR Profiling Kit was used to prepare UMI-labeled 5' RACE TCRbeta libraries. Every TCRbeta library was prepared in parallel with an identical number of PCR cycles. The original pipeline was this. Between roughly 2,800 and 18,000 functional CDR3beta clonotypes were contained in each TCRbeta library. UMI extraction and consensus assembly used MIGEC 1.2.9, requiring at least three reads per UMI. In-frame CDR3beta repertoires were extracted with MiXCR 3.0.3. Each sample was downsampled to 42,000 randomly selected UMIs before diversity metrics were calculated in VDJtools 1.2.1. For the top 3,000 clones of each sample pair, the repertoire overlap metrics D, R and F2 were calculated in VDJtools. TCRdb reprocessed the sequencing reads and holds a single record per CDR3 protein sequence, with no DNA. For this entry, the V and J calls and clone size follow TCRdb and not the study's own pipeline. The sample table includes several thousand distinct CDR3 sequences. The ten largest clones take up 18% of the sample.

The CDR3 contains 12 residues, cysteine and phenylalanine counted. DNA was not recorded. CDR1 and CDR2 were assigned from the germline V gene as SGHTA and FQGNSA. Density gradient separation was used to isolate peripheral blood mononuclear cells from buffy coats of healthy donors. Negative magnetic separation using EasySep or MojoSort CD8+ T cell isolation kits was how the study enriched total CD8+ T cells. For each subset, total RNA was extracted using an RNeasy Mini Kit from duplicate vials of some 150,000 sorted CD8+ T cells. The PBMCs were used fresh or after being cryopreserved in fetal bovine serum with roughly 10% DMSO. CD8+ T cell subsets were sorted to purity by fluorescence-activated cell sorting on a FACSAria III.

Here the chain combines TRBV7-2 and TRBJ1-2; TCRdb names TRBD1, which stays unverified in the absence of DNA. The sequenced sample was CD8+ T cells from PBMCs. The sequence was collected from a human donor in good health. The CDR3 reads as follows: CASSSMGAGYTF. Where the CDR3 stops, the reference TRBV7-2 and TRBJ1-2 genes take over; the full variable domain is GAGVSQSPSNKVTEKGKDVELRCDPISGHTALYWYRQSLGQGLEFLIYFQGNSAPDKSGLPSDRFSAERTGGSVSTLTIQRTQQEDSAVYLCASSSMGAGYTFGSGTRLTVV.